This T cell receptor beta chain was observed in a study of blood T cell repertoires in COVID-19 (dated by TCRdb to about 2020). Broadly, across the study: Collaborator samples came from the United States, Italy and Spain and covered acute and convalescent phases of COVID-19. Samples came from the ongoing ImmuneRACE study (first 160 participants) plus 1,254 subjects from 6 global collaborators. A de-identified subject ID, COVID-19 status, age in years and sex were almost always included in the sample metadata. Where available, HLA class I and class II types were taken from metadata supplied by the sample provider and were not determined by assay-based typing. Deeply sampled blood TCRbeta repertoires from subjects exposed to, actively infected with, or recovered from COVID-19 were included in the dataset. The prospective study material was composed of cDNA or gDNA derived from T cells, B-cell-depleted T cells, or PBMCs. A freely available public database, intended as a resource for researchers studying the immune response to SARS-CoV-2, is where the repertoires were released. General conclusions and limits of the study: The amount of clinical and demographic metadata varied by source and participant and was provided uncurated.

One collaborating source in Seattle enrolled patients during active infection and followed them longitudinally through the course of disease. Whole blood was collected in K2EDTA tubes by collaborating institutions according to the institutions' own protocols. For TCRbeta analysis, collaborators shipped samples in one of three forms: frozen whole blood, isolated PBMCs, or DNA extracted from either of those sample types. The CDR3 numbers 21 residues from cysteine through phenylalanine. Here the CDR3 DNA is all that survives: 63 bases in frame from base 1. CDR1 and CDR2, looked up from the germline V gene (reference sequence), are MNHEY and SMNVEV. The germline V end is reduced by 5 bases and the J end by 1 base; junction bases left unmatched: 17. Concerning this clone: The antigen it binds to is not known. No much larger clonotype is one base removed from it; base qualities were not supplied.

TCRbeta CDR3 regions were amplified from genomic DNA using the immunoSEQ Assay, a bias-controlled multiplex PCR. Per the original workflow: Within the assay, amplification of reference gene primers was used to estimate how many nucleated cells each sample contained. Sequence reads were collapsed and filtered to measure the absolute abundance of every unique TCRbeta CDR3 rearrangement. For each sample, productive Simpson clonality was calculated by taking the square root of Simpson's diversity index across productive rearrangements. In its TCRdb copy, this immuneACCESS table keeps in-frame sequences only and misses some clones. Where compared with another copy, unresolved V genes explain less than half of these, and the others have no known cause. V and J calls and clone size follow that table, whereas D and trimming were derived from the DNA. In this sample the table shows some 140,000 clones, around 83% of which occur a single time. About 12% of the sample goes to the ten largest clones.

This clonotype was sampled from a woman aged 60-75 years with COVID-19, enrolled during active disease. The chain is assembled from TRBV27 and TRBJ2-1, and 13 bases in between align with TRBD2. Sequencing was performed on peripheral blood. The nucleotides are TGTGCCAGCAGTCCTCTCCGGACTAGCGGGGGTTTCCAATCGTCCTACAATGAGCAGTTCTTC. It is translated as CASSPLRTSGGFQSSYNEQFF.